Listed here are 15 T cell receptor beta chains from one sample, sequenced in a study of cytomegalovirus exposure and HLA in healthy donors (dated by TCRdb to about 2017). Preparation of the library involved the immunoSEQ multiplex PCR assay. For the multiplex PCR, a mixture combining 60 forward primers for TCR Vbeta segments and 13 reverse primers for TCR Jbeta segments was used. TCRdb retrieved this table from immuneACCESS and kept in-frame rearrangements only. Not all clones are present; in checked studies, unresolved V genes account for under half, and no reason is known for the remainder. The sample table records some 190,000 clones; 8.5% to 10% of these occur just once. The ten largest clonotypes hold 1% to 1.5% of the sample. Source material: PBMCs. The receptor set was obtained from a woman in her twenties or thirties in good health and CMV-seropositive.

V and J are TRBV27 and TRBJ2-7; 11 bases align to TRBD2. This CDR3 is 14 amino acids long. V shed 6 bases, J shed 12 bases, and the junction held 13 bases outside the gene matches. The V gene's germline CDR1 is MNHEY and CDR2 SMNVEV (reference sequence). CDR3 sequence reads: CASSFRTSGSDWYF. Here the CDR3 DNA reads TGTGCCAGCAGCTTTCGTACTAGCGGGAGTGATTGGTACTTC.

This clone has only a few counts. This sequence joins TRBV6-9 and TRBJ1-4; 7 bases agree with TRBD1. Trimming cost V 1 base and J 7 bases; bases outside gene matches: 9. CDR3 size: 16 residues. Germline values: CDR1 MNHGY, CDR2 SVAAGI. CDR3: CASSYYPGRGSEKLFF. CDR3 DNA: TGTGCCAGCAGTTATTACCCCGGCAGGGGGAGTGAAAAACTGTTTTTT.

The genes are TRBV4-1 and TRBJ1-2; D is possibly TRBD1 (6 bases). Germline CDR1 and CDR2: MGHRA and YSYEKL. The ends were cut back, 4 bases at V and 0 bases at J, with 15 bases in the middle. The CDR3 contains 16 residues. CDR3 nucleotides: TGCGCCAGCAGCCCTAATACCCAGGGGACTAACTATGGCTACACCTTC. This codes for CASSPNTQGTNYGYTF.

This clone occurred a few times. The genes are TRBV4-2 and TRBJ2-7; no reliable D call. Germline V lookup: CDR1 LGHNA, CDR2 YNFKEQ. The CDR3 extends over 12 amino acids. Trimming left V 0 bases short and J 5 bases short, with 5 bases between. CDR3 DNA: TGTGCCAGCAGCCAAGATGGAGACGAGCAGTACTTC. Protein product: CASSQDGDEQYF.

The chain links TRBV5-4 to TRBJ2-1, with 7 positions matching TRBD2. Unmatched junction bases numbered 12, after V lost 3 bases and J lost 3 bases. Germline CDR1 and CDR2: SGHNT and YYREEE (reference sequence). The CDR3 is made up of 17 amino acids. The CDR3 loop reads CASSSPTGTTLYNEQFF. In DNA form, the CDR3 reads TGTGCCAGCAGCTCGCCGACCGGGACTACCCTCTACAATGAGCAGTTCTTC. The full variable domain, its missing parts supplied by reference TRBV5-4 and TRBJ2-1, is ETGVTQSPTHLIKTRGQQVTLRCSSQSGHNTVSWYQQALGQGPQFIFQYYREEENGRGNFPPRFSGLQFPNYSSELNVNALELDDSALYLCASSSPTGTTLYNEQFFGPGTRLTVL.

The gene calls are TRBV19 and TRBJ1-1, with D maybe TRBD1 (5 bases). The germline V gene encodes CDR1 LNHDA and CDR2 SQIVND (reference sequence). Trimming cost V 5 bases and J 1 base, with 14 bases left between them. CDR3 length: 15 amino acids. This CDR3 reads CASSLPGAQNTEAFF. As DNA, the CDR3 is TGTGCCAGTAGTTTGCCTGGGGCCCAGAACACTGAAGCTTTCTTT.

In this sample, this clone turned up a few times. The chain uses TRBV5-1 and TRBJ2-1, with 10 bases lining up with TRBD2. The germline V gene has CDR1 SGHRS and CDR2 YFSETQ. CDR3 length: 15 amino acids. J gave up 3 bases and V 2 bases, and 2 bases lay outside the gene matches. The CDR3 DNA is TGCGCCAGCAGCTTAGCGGGAGGGTTCTACAATGAGCAGTTCTTC. Translating it yields CASSLAGGFYNEQFF.

The J gene is TRBJ1-4, the V gene TRBV6-5, with D possibly being TRBD1 (6 bases). The V gene lost 6 bases and the J gene lost 9 bases, with 14 bases spanning the gap. From germline, CDR1 is MNHEY and CDR2 SVGAGI. The CDR3 consists of 13 residues. CDR3 in amino acids: CASRLTQGKKLFF. The CDR3 DNA follows: TGTGCCAGCAGACTCACTCAGGGGAAAAAACTGTTTTTT.

The V gene is TRBV12-2, the J gene TRBJ2-5; the D call in the table, TRBD2, was not verified against the DNA. TRBV12-2 is noted as a pseudogene. The CDR3 has 15 amino acids. The CDR3 loop is CASRLVLAGGETQYF. The CDR3 DNA is TGTGCAAGTCGCTTAGTCCTAGCGGGAGGGGAGACCCAGTACTTC.

The V gene is TRBV7-2, the J gene TRBJ2-7; 13 nucleotides match TRBD2. The CDR3 runs to 16 residues. Germline trimming cut 5 bases from V and 3 bases from J; bases unmatched to any gene: 7. Germline V CDR1 and CDR2: SGHTA, FQGNSA. The CDR3 spells CASSRPGTSGNYEQYF. The CDR3 DNA follows: TGTGCCAGCAGCCGCCCTGGGACTAGCGGGAACTACGAGCAGTACTTC. Variable domain in full (rest from reference TRBV7-2 and TRBJ2-7): GAGVSQSPSNKVTEKGKDVELRCDPISGHTALYWYRQSLGQGLEFLIYFQGNSAPDKSGLPSDRFSAERTGGSVSTLTIQRTQQEDSAVYLCASSRPGTSGNYEQYFGPGTRLTVT.

This clone was counted only a few times. V usage is TRBV10-3 and J usage is TRBJ2-3; 10 bases agree with TRBD2. The CDR3 totals 17 residues. Per germline, CDR1 ENHRY and CDR2 SYGVKD. After removal of 8 bases from V and 5 bases from J, the junction contained 16 bases not matched to a gene. The DNA of the CDR3 is TGTGCCATCCTCCAGGGGGGAGCGGGAGGGCCTGGAGATACGCAGTATTTT. Its translation: CAILQGGAGGPGDTQYF.

DNA for the CDR3: TGTGCCAGCTCAGGACAGGACCGTGAAGCTTTCTTT. Protein product: CASSGQDREAFF. The chain recombines TRBV18 with TRBJ1-1; 7 nucleotides match TRBD1. Germline trimming cut 5 bases from V and 7 bases from J; bases unmatched to any gene: 4. This CDR3 spans 12 amino acids. Germline loops: CDR1 KGHSH, CDR2 LQKENI.

This clone has a handful of counts. The rearrangement joins TRBV30 to TRBJ2-7, with D maybe TRBD1 (6 bases). The CDR3 is 14 amino acids. CDR1 is GTSNPN, CDR2 SVGIG, per germline (reference sequence). V was trimmed by 7 bases and J by 2 bases, leaving 18 bases between them. DNA for the CDR3: TGTGCCTCGTCTGGCCCCAGGGGAGCCTACGAGCAGTACTTC. Translation gives CASSGPRGAYEQYF.

This clone has more than one count but fewer than ten. The rearrangement links TRBV11-2 to TRBJ2-1; a possible D gene is TRBD1 (6 bases). Germline-derived CDR1 and CDR2 are SGHAT and FQNNGV. The CDR3 runs to 16 residues. V was cut by 5 bases and J by 7 bases, with 21 bases left in between. CDR3 region: CASSPPGANGLNEQFF. In nucleotides, the CDR3 is TGTGCCAGCAGCCCGCCAGGGGCTAACGGGTTGAATGAGCAGTTCTTC.

As regards this clone: The same CDR3 can be traced to other DNA sequences in this sample. This chain uses TRBV19 with TRBJ1-1; TRBD1 might be the D (5 bases). Trimming left V 3 bases short and J 0 bases short, with 8 bases between. Germline V gene sequence: CDR1 LNHDA, CDR2 SQIVND (reference sequence). The CDR3 totals 14 residues. For the CDR3, the DNA is TGTGCCAGTAGTATTCGGGGGGTGAACACTGAAGCTTTCTTT. The encoded protein is CASSIRGVNTEAFF.